These 5 T cell receptor beta chains were sequenced from one sample in a study of Graves' ophthalmopathy and Graves' hyperthyroidism. Investigators amplified TCR beta CDR3 regions from RNA transcripts. First-round RT-PCR used HTBI primers; second-round multiplex PCR followed. TCRdb used MiXCR to reprocess the multiplex PCR reads, holding one entry per CDR3 protein. Among about 700,000 distinct CDR3 sequences listed, more than 40% were seen once. Sequencing input: peripheral blood. The receptors were gathered from an adult man with Graves' ophthalmopathy.

Of note for this clonotype: A much larger clone sits a single nucleotide away, making a read error possible. The CDR3 reads CSARGTVAYEQYF. The CDR3, as DNA: TGCAGTGCTAGAGGGACAGTCGCCTACGAGCAGTACTTC. The V gene is TRBV20-1, the J gene TRBJ2-7; D is perhaps TRBD1 (6 bases). The length of the CDR3 is 13 residues. Trimming pared 1 base from V and 2 bases from J, leaving 9 bases between. Looked up from germline, CDR1 is DFQATT and CDR2 is SNEGSKA (reference sequence).

This clonotype was seen more than once but under ten times. This may come from a read error, since a much larger clone is one base off. V is TRBV5-1 and J is TRBJ1-1, with a possible D match to TRBD1 (6 bases). V shed 3 bases and J shed 13 bases, with 25 bases lying between them. Germline V CDR1 and CDR2: SGHRS, YFSETQ. This CDR3 region has 15 residues. The DNA for the CDR3 is TGCGCCAGCAGCTACCTTCGACAGGAGTCCCGCGCAGTTTTCTTT. This translates into CASSYLRQESRAVFF.

This clonotype was detected many times. The genes are TRBV7-9 and TRBJ1-1; D might be TRBD1 (6 bases). This CDR3 spans 17 amino acids. V was cut by 5 bases and J by 1 base, with 20 bases left in between. Germline V CDR1 and CDR2: SEHNR, FQNEAQ (reference sequence). The DNA of the CDR3 is TGTGCCAGCAGCCTTGGGGGCACACAGGGACGGAACACTGAAGCTTTCTTT. It encodes CASSLGGTQGRNTEAFF.

As for this clonotype: At one boundary the junction diverges from the germline segment, which might be a read error. The gene calls are TRBV24-1 and TRBJ1-1; D may be TRBD1 (5 bases). Germline-derived CDR1 and CDR2 are KGHDR and SFDVKD. The CDR3 sequence is 13 residues long. CDR3 sequence: CATSAGGAAEAFF. The CDR3 nucleotides read TGTGCCACGAGTGCGGGCGGGGCCGCTGAAGCTTTCTTT.

Points on this clonotype: A much larger clone differs by one base, so this may be a read error. This chain connects TRBV24-1 to TRBJ1-4; D perhaps matches TRBD1 (5 bases). Germline values: CDR1 KGHDR, CDR2 SFDVKD. CDR3 size: 15 residues. The CDR3 reads CAASDPRTGTGGLFF. DNA of the CDR3: TGTGCCGCCAGTGATCCCCGGACGGGCACCGGGGGGCTGTTTTTT.